These 27 T cell receptor beta chains were sequenced from one sample in a study of blood T cell repertoires in COVID-19. Measured with immunoSEQ multiplex PCR; TCRdb has only the in-frame clones, and not every one. The table has about half a million clones, nearly 90% seen once; the top ten hold 0.7% to 1%. Sequencing input: peripheral blood. The receptors come from a man between 18 and 29 years old with COVID-19, enrolled during active disease.

This chain connects TRBV6-4 to TRBJ2-2; no clear D. V dropped 2 bases and J dropped 6 bases, with 4 bases sitting between them. Germline CDR1 is MRHNA and CDR2 is SNTAGT. This CDR3 is 12 amino acids long. Here the CDR3 DNA reads TGTGCCAGCAGTGACGGGCCCGGGGAGCTGTTTTTT. Its protein product is CASSDGPGELFF.

V is TRBV9 and J is TRBJ2-5; D possibly corresponds to TRBD2 (5 bases). The CDR3 is 16 residues long. V shed 3 bases and J shed 4 bases, with 19 bases lying between them. In germline, CDR1 is SGDLS, CDR2 YYNGEE. CDR3 region: CASSAERAEWLETQYF. CDR3 bases: TGTGCCAGCAGCGCAGAGCGAGCGGAGTGGCTAGAGACCCAGTACTTC.

The chain joins TRBV11-1 to TRBJ2-7; 12 nucleotides line up with TRBD1. This CDR3 is 15 amino acids long. Germline lookup yields CDR1 SGHAT and CDR2 FQDESV (reference sequence). V dropped 7 bases and J dropped 4; count of bases not matched to a gene: 8. The CDR3 coding sequence is TGTGCCAGCACCCCCTTGGGACAGGGGGCATACGAGCAGTACTTC. Protein: CASTPLGQGAYEQYF.

This sequence joins TRBV19 and TRBJ1-4; possibly TRBD1 for D (6 bases). This CDR3 is 15 amino acids long. Trimming left V 3 bases short and J 10 bases short, with 18 bases between. Looked up from germline, CDR1 is LNHDA and CDR2 is SQIVND (reference sequence). In DNA form, the CDR3 reads TGTGCCAGTAGTATTCCAGGGGCGAGTTATGGAAAACTGTTTTTT. Translated, it gives CASSIPGASYGKLFF.

The chain recombines TRBV9 with TRBJ1-1, with unresolved D. The length of the CDR3 is 13 residues. V gave up 4 bases and J gave up 4 bases, with 11 bases separating them. In germline, CDR1 is SGDLS, CDR2 YYNGEE. CDR3 in amino acids: CASSSTSGTEAFF. The DNA for the CDR3 is TGTGCCAGCAGCTCGACGTCAGGCACTGAAGCTTTCTTT. The whole variable domain, remainder taken from reference TRBV9 and TRBJ1-1, is DSGVTQTPKHLITATGQRVTLRCSPRSGDLSVYWYQQSLDQGLQFLIQYYNGEERAKGNILERFSAQQFPDLHSELNLSSLELGDSALYFCASSSTSGTEAFFGQGTRLTVV.

This chain joins TRBV2 and TRBJ2-3; 11 bases fit TRBD2. Germline CDR1 reads SNHLY; CDR2 reads FYNNEI. CDR3 length: 15 amino acids. V shed 1 base and J 8 bases; nucleotides not matched to a gene: 5. CDR3 in DNA: TGTGCCAGCAGTGAAGACGGGACTAGCGGCAGTACGCAGTATTTT. Protein: CASSEDGTSGSTQYF.

The chain is built from TRBV5-1 and TRBJ1-4; no definite D call. The germline CDR1 and CDR2 sequences are SGHRS and YFSETQ. Between the trimmed V and J ends, which lost 5 bases and 3 bases, there was a span of 11 bases. The CDR3 is 14 residues long. The CDR3 DNA sequence: TGCGCCAGCAGTCTGCGGGTGGCTAATGAAAAACTGTTTTTT. Its translation: CASSLRVANEKLFF.

This sequence joins TRBV5-1 and TRBJ2-3; tentative D call: TRBD2 (5 bases). Deletions cut 4 bases from V and 4 bases from J, with 13 bases between. The CDR3 sequence is 14 residues long. Germline V gene data show CDR1 as SGHRS and CDR2 as YFSETQ. The CDR3 spells CASSPRTLPDTQYF. As DNA, the CDR3 is TGCGCCAGCAGCCCTCGGACTTTGCCAGATACGCAGTATTTT.

J is TRBJ2-3 and V is TRBV5-4; 10 bases map to TRBD2. V lost 4 bases, J lost 3 bases, and 5 bases stayed unmatched. This CDR3 is built from 15 residues. Germline V gene data show CDR1 as SGHNT and CDR2 as YYREEE (reference sequence). This CDR3 reads CASSVSGGITDTQYF. The CDR3 DNA reads as TGTGCCAGCAGCGTTAGCGGGGGGATAACAGATACGCAGTATTTT.

Worth noting for this clone: Other DNA variants within this sample encode the same CDR3. V is TRBV7-9 and J is TRBJ2-3; D might be TRBD2 (5 bases). V shed 1 base and J shed 6 bases, with 8 bases lying between them. The CDR3 runs 13 residues. The germline V gene has CDR1 SEHNR and CDR2 FQNEAQ (reference sequence). CDR3 sequence (DNA): TGTGCCAGCAGCTTAGTGGGAGAGGATACGCAGTATTTT. It yields the protein CASSLVGEDTQYF.

V gene TRBV20-1 combines with J gene TRBJ2-7; 10 bases match TRBD2. Germline V gives CDR1 DFQATT, CDR2 SNEGSKA (reference sequence). The CDR3 length is 14 residues. Trimming removed 3 bases from V and 4 bases from J; junction bases left unmatched: 6. The CDR3 DNA sequence: TGCAGTGCTAGTTTGTCTAGCGGGAGTTACGAGCAGTACTTC. Protein: CSASLSSGSYEQYF.

The V and J genes are TRBV16 and TRBJ2-4; TRBD2 agrees at 8 bases. CDR3 size: 17 residues. In germline, CDR1 is KGHSY, CDR2 FQNENV. The ends lost 1 base at V and 1 base at J; junction bases unmatched: 6. The DNA of the CDR3 is TGTGCCAGCAGCCAATGGGCGGGAGGACAGGCCAAAAACATTCAGTACTTC. It yields the protein CASSQWAGGQAKNIQYF.

V is TRBV5-1 and J is TRBJ2-3; tentatively, D is TRBD1 (6 bases). The V and J ends lost 4 bases and 1 base respectively, with 16 bases between them. In germline, CDR1 is SGHRS, CDR2 YFSETQ. CDR3 size: 16 residues. The CDR3 is CASSGRDTDRTDTQYF. CDR3 coding DNA: TGCGCCAGCAGCGGCCGGGACACCGATCGCACAGATACGCAGTATTTT.

The rearrangement links TRBV14 to TRBJ2-1; 9 positions agree with TRBD2. The V gene end was trimmed by 0 bases and the J gene end by 0 bases; junction bases not matched to a gene: 3. CDR1 is SGHDN and CDR2 is FVKESK in the germline V gene. The CDR3 totals 17 residues. CDR3 loop: CASSQEKREVSYNEQFF. CDR3 bases: TGTGCCAGCAGCCAAGAGAAGCGGGAGGTCTCCTACAATGAGCAGTTCTTC.

V gene TRBV27 combines with J gene TRBJ2-6; D not resolved. Germline values: CDR1 MNHEY, CDR2 SMNVEV (reference sequence). The CDR3 is 14 residues long. V shed 3 bases and J shed 4 bases, with 7 bases lying between them. Written as DNA, the CDR3 is TGTGCCAGCAGTTTCCTCTACGGGGCCAACGTCCTGACTTTC. Protein sequence: CASSFLYGANVLTF.

The chain links TRBV6-5 to TRBJ1-3; tentatively, D is TRBD1 (6 bases). Trimming shortened V by 6 bases and J by 4 bases, and 16 bases separated the two germline ends. This CDR3 spans 15 amino acids. CDR1 is MNHEY and CDR2 is SVGAGI in the germline V gene. The DNA of the CDR3 is TGTGCCAGCAGCCAAGACAGGTCTCCCGGAAACACCATATATTTT. Its protein is CASSQDRSPGNTIYF.

This clone appeared once. The gene calls are TRBV3-1 (or the pseudogene TRBV3-2) and TRBJ2-1, with D possibly being TRBD1 (5 bases). This CDR3 spans 15 amino acids. CDR1 and CDR2 (germline): LGHDT, YNNKEL (reference sequence). The ends were cut back, 2 bases at V and 4 bases at J, with 12 bases in the middle. DNA for the CDR3: TGTGCCAGCAGCCAATCTGGGGCTTCATACAATGAGCAGTTCTTC. Encoded protein: CASSQSGASYNEQFF.

V gene TRBV14 combines with J gene TRBJ2-1; 7 nucleotides align to TRBD2. Germline V CDR1 and CDR2: SGHDN, FVKESK. This CDR3 contains 17 residues. V shed 2 bases, J shed 3 bases, and the junction held 10 bases outside the gene matches. The CDR3 protein is CASSQRLAVRHYNEQFF. CDR3 bases: TGTGCCAGCAGCCAACGTCTAGCGGTTAGACACTACAATGAGCAGTTCTTC.

The V and J genes are TRBV6-6 and TRBJ2-1, with 7 bases identical to TRBD1. This CDR3 region has 14 residues. J lost 0 bases, V lost 8 bases, and 4 bases had no gene match. In germline, CDR1 is MNHNY, CDR2 SVGAGI (reference sequence). The CDR3 region has the DNA TGTGCCAGCCGCAGGGACAGCTCCTACAATGAGCAGTTCTTC. It yields the protein CASRRDSSYNEQFF.

The rearrangement joins TRBV24-1 to TRBJ2-1; 11 nucleotides align to TRBD2. The germline V gene encodes CDR1 KGHDR and CDR2 SFDVKD. The V segment lost 5 bases and the J segment 8 bases; nucleotides outside the gene matches: 4. CDR3 length: 14 amino acids. CDR3 amino acids: CATSGTSGSYEQFF. The CDR3 coding sequence is TGTGCCACCAGTGGTACTAGCGGGAGTTATGAGCAGTTCTTC.

The chain employs TRBV11-3 and TRBJ2-4; a weak D match, TRBD1 (6 bases). Germline lookup yields CDR1 SGHNT and CDR2 YENEEA. The germline V and J ends were trimmed by 6 bases and 0 bases, with 12 bases remaining between them. This CDR3 has 15 amino acids. The DNA for the CDR3 is TGTGCCAGCAGTTCCGACAGGCCAGCCAAAAACATTCAGTACTTC. It codes for CASSSDRPAKNIQYF.

J is TRBJ2-7 and V is TRBV6-5; maybe TRBD2 (7 bases). The CDR3 loop spans 14 amino acids. Looked up from germline, CDR1 is MNHEY and CDR2 is SVGAGI. V was pared by 6 bases and J by 5 bases, with 17 bases between. CDR3 in amino acids: CASRSYGGQNEQYF. In DNA form, the CDR3 reads TGTGCCAGCAGGTCCTACGGGGGGCAAAACGAGCAGTACTTC.

The V call is TRBV3-1 (or the pseudogene TRBV3-2), the J call TRBJ2-7; TRBD2 matches 10 bases. CDR3 length equals 14 residues. J gave up 10 bases and V 2 bases, and 8 bases lay outside the gene matches. Germline V gene data show CDR1 as LGHDT and CDR2 as YNNKEL (reference sequence). CDR3 sequence reads: CASSQSSSGRDQYF. The DNA for the CDR3 is TGTGCCAGCAGCCAATCGTCTAGCGGGAGAGACCAGTACTTC.

The rearrangement uses TRBV19 and TRBJ1-1, with 8 bases lining up with TRBD1. This CDR3 comprises 16 residues. Losses at the gene ends were 5 bases for V and 1 base for J; bases not matched to a gene: 9. Germline V gene lookup returns CDR1 LNHDA and CDR2 SQIVND (reference sequence). The CDR3 sequence: CASSRTGLGRNTEAFF. The CDR3 nucleotides read TGTGCCAGTAGTCGGACAGGGCTAGGACGGAACACTGAAGCTTTCTTT. The variable domain in full, completed from reference TRBV19 and TRBJ1-1, reads DGGITQSPKYLFRKEGQNVTLSCEQNLNHDAMYWYRQDPGQGLRLIYYSQIVNDFQKGDIAEGYSVSREKKESFPLTVTSAQKNPTAFYLCASSRTGLGRNTEAFFGQGTRLTVV.

The V call is TRBV2, the J call TRBJ1-1; D is possibly TRBD1 (5 bases). The CDR3 totals 14 residues. Germline V lookup: CDR1 SNHLY, CDR2 FYNNEI. V was shortened by 6 bases and J by 2 bases, with 13 bases between the two germline ends. CDR3 nucleotides: TGTGCCAGCAGGACCCCGGGACTCAACACTGAAGCTTTCTTT. Translating gives CASRTPGLNTEAFF.

The chain recombines TRBV2 with TRBJ2-3, with 9 nucleotides matching TRBD2. The CDR3 has 13 amino acids. Trimming removed 6 bases from V and 3 bases from J; junction bases left unmatched: 1. Germline CDR1 reads SNHLY; CDR2 reads FYNNEI. CDR3 loop: CASSGLATDTQYF. The CDR3 nucleotides are TGTGCCAGCAGCGGACTAGCGACAGATACGCAGTATTTT.

The chain recombines TRBV5-1 with TRBJ2-1; D is undetermined. Trimming left V 1 base short and J 8 bases short, with 13 bases between. The V gene's germline CDR1 is SGHRS and CDR2 YFSETQ. The CDR3 length is 14 residues. CDR3 sequence reads: CASSLPERLHEQFF. In DNA, the CDR3 is TGCGCCAGCAGCTTGCCCGAGCGCCTCCATGAGCAGTTCTTC.